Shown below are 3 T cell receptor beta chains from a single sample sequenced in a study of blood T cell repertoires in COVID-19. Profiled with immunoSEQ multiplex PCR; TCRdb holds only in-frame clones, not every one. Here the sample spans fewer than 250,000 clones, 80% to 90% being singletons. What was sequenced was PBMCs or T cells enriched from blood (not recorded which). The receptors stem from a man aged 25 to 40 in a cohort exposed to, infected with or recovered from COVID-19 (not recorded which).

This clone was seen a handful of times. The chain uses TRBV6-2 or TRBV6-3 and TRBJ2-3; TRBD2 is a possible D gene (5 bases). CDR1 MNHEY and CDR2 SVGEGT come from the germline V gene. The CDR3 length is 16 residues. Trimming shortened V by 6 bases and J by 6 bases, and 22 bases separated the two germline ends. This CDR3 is CASSPSFLRGADTQYF. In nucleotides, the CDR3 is TGTGCCAGCAGCCCTAGTTTCCTCCGGGGTGCGGATACGCAGTATTTT.

The CDR3 sequence: CASSWRAVSYEQYF. CDR3 in DNA: TGTGCCAGCAGTTGGAGGGCCGTATCCTACGAGCAGTACTTC. The chain combines TRBV7-2 with TRBJ2-7; a possible D gene is TRBD2 (6 bases). This CDR3 contains 14 residues. Germline V gene sequence: CDR1 SGHTA, CDR2 FQGNSA. The V and J ends lost 6 bases and 1 base respectively, with 13 bases between them.

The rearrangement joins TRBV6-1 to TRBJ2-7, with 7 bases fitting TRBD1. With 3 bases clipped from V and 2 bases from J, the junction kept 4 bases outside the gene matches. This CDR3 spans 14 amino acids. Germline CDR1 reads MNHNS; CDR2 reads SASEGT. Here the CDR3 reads CASSDRQGPYEQYF. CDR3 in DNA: TGTGCCAGCAGTGACAGACAGGGCCCCTACGAGCAGTACTTC.